What follows are 24 T cell receptor beta chains derived from one specimen sequenced in a study of blood T cells in healthy people across ages. With a J-beta primer mix and a sample-barcoded 5' primer, a second PCR ran about 6 to 11 cycles. TCRdb ran MiXCR on the 5' RACE reads and lists one entry per CDR3 protein. The sample consists of more than 900,000 distinct CDR3 sequences, roughly 28% of them appearing once. In addition, the sample was reused for a study of T cells of mothers and their children.

What was sequenced was blood. The origin of the receptors is a woman between 40 and 55 years old in good health.

There are many counts of this clonotype. This chain joins TRBV4-1 and TRBJ2-1; 8 bases map to TRBD1. CDR3 length equals 16 residues. In germline, CDR1 is MGHRA, CDR2 YSYEKL. V was pared by 1 base and J by 3 bases, with 5 bases of the junction left unmatched. CDR3 amino acids: CASSQVGQVNYNEQFF. In DNA form, the CDR3 reads TGCGCCAGCAGCCAAGTGGGACAGGTGAACTACAATGAGCAGTTCTTC.

This clonotype was detected ten times or more. The gene calls are TRBV9 and TRBJ2-1; D not resolved. CDR3 length: 12 amino acids. CDR1 is SGDLS, CDR2 YYNGEE, per germline. V lost 0 bases to trimming and J lost 8 bases, with 6 bases between them. CDR3 residues: CASSVGVDEQFF. For the CDR3, the DNA is TGTGCCAGCAGCGTAGGAGTGGATGAGCAGTTCTTC. Full variable domain (outside the CDR3, taken from reference TRBV9 and TRBJ2-1): DSGVTQTPKHLITATGQRVTLRCSPRSGDLSVYWYQQSLDQGLQFLIQYYNGEERAKGNILERFSAQQFPDLHSELNLSSLELGDSALYFCASSVGVDEQFFGPGTRLTVL.

Worth noting for this clonotype: A read error may explain this, as a much larger clone is one base away. The chain joins TRBV9 to TRBJ2-1; TRBD1 matches 8 bases. The CDR3 covers 16 residues. Germline CDR1 and CDR2: SGDLS and YYNGEE. In DNA, the CDR3 is TGTGCCTGCAGCGCTGCTGGGGGACAGGCCTACAATGAGCAGTTCTTC. Encoded protein: CACSAAGGQAYNEQFF.

This clonotype was counted a few times. The rearrangement uses TRBV5-1 and TRBJ1-2; D is unresolved. This CDR3 is 13 amino acids long. Trimming cost V 0 bases and J 8 bases, with 11 bases left between them. From germline, CDR1 is SGHRS and CDR2 YFSETQ. The CDR3 protein is CASSLAVEMGYTF. In DNA, the CDR3 is TGCGCCAGCAGCTTGGCTGTAGAGATGGGCTACACCTTC.

This clonotype has at least ten counts. CDR3 in amino acids: CASSRTSGGESTDTQYF. The CDR3, as DNA: TGTGCCAGCAGCAGGACTAGCGGGGGGGAAAGCACAGATACGCAGTATTTT. This sequence joins TRBV4-2 and TRBJ2-3; 15 positions agree with TRBD2. The length of the CDR3 is 17 residues. V trimming: 5 bases; J trimming: 0 bases; junction bases outside the gene matches: 3. CDR1 and CDR2 from the germline V gene are LGHNA and YNFKEQ.

This clonotype was seen only a few times. The rearrangement uses TRBV5-6 and TRBJ1-4, with a possible D match to TRBD1 (5 bases). The V and J ends lost 3 bases and 8 bases respectively, with 17 bases between them. Germline loops: CDR1 SGHDT, CDR2 YYEEEE. This CDR3 is built from 15 residues. The CDR3 DNA is TGTGCCAGCAGCTCCAAAGGGGATCTGGGGGAAAAACTGTTTTTT. It encodes CASSSKGDLGEKLFF.

The chain carries TRBV11-2 and TRBJ2-1, with 9 bases lining up with TRBD2. V was pared by 6 bases and J by 1 base, with 10 bases of the junction left unmatched. CDR3 size: 17 residues. The V gene's germline CDR1 is SGHAT and CDR2 FQNNGV. This chain's CDR3 is CASRQGRGGRSYNEQFF. The CDR3 DNA sequence: TGTGCCAGCAGACAAGGGCGGGGGGGCCGGTCCTACAATGAGCAGTTCTTC.

As regards this clonotype: Being one base from a much bigger clone, this may be a read error. The V call is TRBV20-1, the J call TRBJ2-1, with 11 nucleotides matching TRBD1. TRBJ2-7 matches the DNA end more closely, so the J call is doubtful. Germline V gene data show CDR1 as DFQATT and CDR2 as SNEGSKA (reference sequence). The CDR3 length is 14 residues. CDR3 in amino acids: CSAGQGATYNEQYF. The CDR3 region has the DNA TGCAGTGCTGGACAGGGGGCGACGTACAATGAGCAGTACTTC.

On this clonotype itself: It may be a read error: a sequence one base away is much more abundant. The gene calls are TRBV12-3 or TRBV12-4 and TRBJ2-1; 7 nucleotides match TRBD1. This CDR3 has 15 residues. Unmatched junction bases numbered 8, after V lost 6 bases and J lost 3 bases. The CDR3 here is CASRTDRSFYNEQFF. The CDR3, as DNA: TGTGCCAGCAGGACGGACAGGAGCTTCTACAATGAGCAGTTCTTC.

This clonotype was detected only once. At one of its ends the junction is not consistent with the germline gene, which may arise from a read error. In nucleotides, the CDR3 is TGTGTCAGCAGCTCCCCTCCCATCTATGGCTACACCTTC. Protein product: CVSSSPPIYGYTF. V is TRBV7-9 and J is TRBJ1-2; D unresolved. Germline loops: CDR1 SEHNR, CDR2 FQNEAQ (reference sequence). The CDR3 consists of 13 residues.

As for this clonotype: This clone may be a read error of a much larger clone one base away. The genes are TRBV20-1 and TRBJ1-5; D might be TRBD1 (5 bases). Looked up from germline, CDR1 is DFQATT and CDR2 is SNEGSKA (reference sequence). Between the trimmed V and J ends, which lost 2 bases and 7 bases, there was a span of 12 bases. The CDR3 length is 13 residues. CDR3: CSARRGARQPQHF. The CDR3 DNA is TGCAGTGCTAGAAGAGGGGCTAGGCAGCCCCAGCATTTT.

About this clonotype itself: The junction does not match germline at one end; this may be a read error. This rearrangement joins TRBV7-2 to TRBJ2-5; D is uncertain. The J call may not be correct, given that the DNA end is closer to TRBJ2-7. Germline loops: CDR1 SGHTA, CDR2 FQGNSA. This CDR3 spans 11 amino acids. The CDR3 loop reads CAGSPTYEQYF. The DNA of the CDR3 is TGTGCCGGCAGCCCTACCTACGAGCAGTACTTC.

This clonotype was recorded at least ten times. The chain couples TRBV19 to TRBJ1-6, with unresolved D. CDR1 is LNHDA, CDR2 SQIVND, per germline (reference sequence). This CDR3 has 12 amino acids. V was clipped by 9 bases and J by 6 bases, with 9 bases between them. CDR3 sequence (DNA): TGTGCCAGCAGCCCAACTAATTCACCCCTCCACTTT. Translating gives CASSPTNSPLHF.

The J gene is TRBJ2-5, the V gene TRBV7-3; D is possibly TRBD2 (5 bases). Germline V CDR1 and CDR2: SGHTA, FQGTGA. The CDR3 is 15 residues long. Trimming pared 1 base from V and 2 bases from J, leaving 11 bases between. The CDR3 spells CASSLIGGKQETQYF. The CDR3 nucleotides are TGTGCCAGCAGCTTAATTGGAGGCAAACAAGAGACCCAGTACTTC.

Many counts were recorded for this clonotype. The genes are TRBV5-1 and TRBJ2-5; D not resolved. V gave up 0 bases and J gave up 1 base, with 7 bases separating them. The CDR3 has 14 amino acids. Germline V CDR1 and CDR2: SGHRS, YFSETQ. The DNA of the CDR3 is TGCGCCAGCAGCTTGGAGTATTTCCAAGAGACCCAGTACTTC. Translating it yields CASSLEYFQETQYF.

To note about this clonotype: This may stem from a read error, because a much larger clone lies one nucleotide away. The conserved phenylalanine or tryptophan is not found at the CDR3 terminus, so this likely reflects a read error. This rearrangement joins TRBV5-1 to TRBJ2-7, with 8 bases identical to TRBD1. CDR3 length: 13 amino acids. Germline CDR1 SGHRS, CDR2 YFSETQ. The V and J ends lost 4 bases and 7 bases, in that order; junction bases with no gene match: 7. The CDR3, as DNA: TGCGCCAGCAGCCGGGACAGGTTTGGGGAGCAGTACTGC. It specifies CASSRDRFGEQYC.

This clonotype came up many times. V gene TRBV25-1 combines with J gene TRBJ1-4, with TRBD1 matching over 7 bases. CDR3 length: 14 residues. Germline values: CDR1 MGHDK, CDR2 SYGVNS. V shed 2 bases and J 6 bases; nucleotides not matched to a gene: 3. The CDR3 loop is CASSEGRGDEKLFF. CDR3 in DNA: TGTGCCAGCAGTGAAGGCAGGGGGGATGAAAAACTGTTTTTT.

This clonotype was observed a handful of times. The rearrangement links TRBV6-2 or TRBV6-3 to TRBJ2-3; TRBD2 might be the D (6 bases). CDR1 is MNHEY and CDR2 is SVGEGT in the germline V gene. V lost 2 bases and J 9 bases, leaving 9 bases between the germline ends. The CDR3 length is 12 residues. The CDR3 DNA follows: TGTGCCAGCAGTTACGAGGGACTGACGCAGTATTTT. Translated: CASSYEGLTQYF.

This clonotype has only a few counts. The V and J genes are TRBV12-3 or TRBV12-4 and TRBJ1-1; 9 nucleotides agree with TRBD1. The CDR3 totals 13 residues. V lost 1 base and J lost 11; bases outside the gene matches: 5. CDR3 protein: CASSLGTGASAFF. The CDR3 coding sequence is TGTGCCAGCAGTTTAGGGACAGGGGCGTCGGCTTTCTTT.

A note on this clonotype: A much larger clone differs by one base, so this may be a read error. This chain uses TRBV12-3 or TRBV12-4 with TRBJ2-4; tentatively, D is TRBD1 or TRBD2 (6 bases each). The DNA end is more similar to TRBJ2-7, so the J call may be wrong. The length of the CDR3 is 14 residues. The CDR3 loop is CASSLDGGCYEQYF. The CDR3 region has the DNA TGTGCCAGCAGTTTAGACGGGGGCTGCTACGAGCAGTACTTC.

J is TRBJ2-3 and V is TRBV7-2; D might be TRBD2 (6 bases). CDR1 SGHTA and CDR2 FQGNSA come from the germline V gene. V lost 4 bases and J 1 base, leaving 15 bases between the germline ends. The CDR3 is 16 amino acids. The CDR3 spells CASSWGWGGGTDTQYF. The DNA for the CDR3 is TGTGCCAGCAGCTGGGGGTGGGGCGGGGGCACAGATACGCAGTATTTT.

There are a few counts of this clonotype. This chain uses TRBV4-2 with TRBJ2-7, with 9 bases fitting TRBD1. The CDR3 is 14 residues long. Germline CDR1 is LGHNA and CDR2 is YNFKEQ. Trimming cost V 1 base and J 4 bases; bases outside gene matches: 2. The CDR3 reads CASSQVGQGYEQYF. The CDR3 nucleotides are TGTGCCAGCAGCCAAGTGGGACAGGGATACGAGCAGTACTTC.

This clonotype was found many times. This chain joins TRBV11-2 and TRBJ2-1; TRBD2 is a possible D gene (7 bases). The CDR3 totals 16 residues. CDR1 SGHAT and CDR2 FQNNGV come from the germline V gene. The V and J ends lost 6 bases and 6 bases respectively, with 21 bases between them. The CDR3 nucleotides read TGTGCCAGCAGGACCACACTGGGGGGGGCAACCAATGAGCAGTTCTTC. Translation: CASRTTLGGATNEQFF.

This clonotype was observed at least ten times. The rearrangement uses TRBV30 and TRBJ1-2; the D gene is possibly TRBD1 (5 bases). This CDR3 region has 13 residues. V was trimmed by 0 bases and J by 8 bases, leaving 13 bases between them. CDR1 is GTSNPN and CDR2 is SVGIG in the germline V gene (reference sequence). The CDR3 loop reads CAWSVKAGSGYTF. The DNA of the CDR3 is TGTGCCTGGAGTGTAAAGGCAGGGTCCGGCTACACCTTC. Full variable domain (rest looked up from reference TRBV30 and TRBJ1-2): SQTIHQWPATLVQPVGSPLSLECTVEGTSNPNLYWYRQAAGRGLQLLFYSVGIGQISSEVPQNLSASRPQDRQFILSSKKLLLSDSGFYLCAWSVKAGSGYTFGSGTRLTVV.